What follows are 5 T cell receptor beta chains derived from one specimen sequenced in a study of cytomegalovirus exposure and HLA in healthy donors. The PCR ran on 60 Vbeta and 13 Jbeta primers. Clones were sequenced by immunoSEQ multiplex PCR, and TCRdb holds only the in-frame ones, with some missing. Of about 200,000 clones in the sample, roughly 78% were seen once. The sequencing sample was made of PBMCs. These receptors originate from a woman aged 25 to 39 in good health and CMV-seropositive.

V gene TRBV6-6 combines with J gene TRBJ1-6; maybe TRBD1 (5 bases). Germline loops: CDR1 MNHNY, CDR2 SVGAGI (reference sequence). Trimming removed 6 bases from V and 12 bases from J, with 9 bases in between. CDR3 length: 11 residues. The CDR3 region has the DNA TGTGCCAGCAGACAGGACGGACCCCTCCACTTT. It translates to CASRQDGPLHF.

The V gene is TRBV27, the J gene TRBJ2-1; D possibly corresponds to TRBD2 (6 bases). There are 13 residues in the CDR3. Germline lookup yields CDR1 MNHEY and CDR2 SMNVEV (reference sequence). With 5 bases removed from V and 16 bases from J, the gap between germline ends came to 21 bases. The CDR3 sequence is CASSLLGGDSDFF. The CDR3 DNA sequence: TGTGCCAGCAGTCTTCTGGGGGGAGATAGTGATTTCTTC.

The rearrangement uses TRBV6-5 and TRBJ1-2, with 8 bases identical to TRBD1. Losses at the gene ends were 6 bases for V and 7 bases for J; bases not matched to a gene: 4. CDR1 is MNHEY and CDR2 is SVGAGI in the germline V gene. The CDR3 contains 12 residues. The CDR3 reads CASSQGALGYTF. The CDR3 DNA reads TGTGCCAGCAGCCAGGGGGCCCTTGGCTACACCTTC.

The genes are TRBV7-6 and TRBJ2-1; D remains ambiguous. The CDR3 consists of 15 residues. Germline CDR1 reads SGHVS; CDR2 reads FNYEAQ. The germline V and J ends were trimmed by 0 bases and 9 bases, with 15 bases remaining between them. The CDR3 region is CASSLAISSSGEQFF. As DNA, the CDR3 is TGTGCCAGCAGCTTAGCGATTAGTTCTTCAGGTGAGCAGTTCTTC.

V gene TRBV7-9 combines with J gene TRBJ2-5; D may be TRBD2 (6 bases). Germline loops: CDR1 SEHNR, CDR2 FQNEAQ (reference sequence). This CDR3 is built from 14 residues. Between the trimmed V and J ends, which lost 5 bases and 0 bases, there was a span of 10 bases. The DNA of the CDR3 is TGTGCCAGCAGCCTAGGAGGGTACCAAGAGACCCAGTACTTC. Its translation: CASSLGGYQETQYF.